This entry is about one TCR beta chain. Which antigen it targets is not known. The record has no base qualities; no much larger clone is one base away. These data belong to a study of control samples from healthy donors and cancer patients (dated by TCRdb to 2018 to 2021). From the cysteine up to the phenylalanine, the CDR3 has a length of 15 residues. Only the CDR3 DNA stays, 45 bases, in frame from base 1. V is shortened by 6 bases, J by 4 bases, and the region joining them spans 13 bases. CDR1 and CDR2 are read off the germline V gene as MGHDK and SYGVNS. Library preparation used the immunoSEQ multiplex PCR assay. TCRdb obtained this table from immuneACCESS and retained in-frame rearrangements with V and J assigned. These tables miss some clones; where compared with another copy, unresolved V genes account for less than half of the shortfall, and the remainder is unexplained. This sample holds around 110,000 clones; 93% were observed only once. The ten biggest clones cover around 2.5% of the sample.

The origin of this receptor is a man younger than 40 in good health. Sequencing was done on a sample of blood. The V and J genes are TRBV25-1 and TRBJ2-6; the D gene could be either TRBD1 or TRBD2, each agreeing at 5 bases. CDR3 reads: CASSGDGWGANVLTF. The base sequence is TGTGCCAGCAGCGGGGACGGATGGGGGGCCAACGTCCTGACTTTC.